A single sample gave rise to the 30 T cell receptor beta chains below, sequenced in a study of T cells in Graves' hyperthyroidism and ophthalmopathy (dated by TCRdb to between 2017 and 2020). The library was built by means of multiplex PCR. The instrument given in TCRdb is Illumina HiSeq 2000. Amplification of TCR beta CDR3 regions was carried out from RNA transcripts. For the first round of RT-PCR on the TCR CDR3, the HTBI primer set was used together with the Qiagen OneStep RT-PCR kit. TCRdb trimmed the raw reads at Q25, called clones with MiXCR and kept productive beta chains. Each entry merges the rows of one CDR3 protein and shows their most common DNA and genes. The sample table shows approximately 270,000 distinct CDR3 sequences, and roughly 14% are seen once. About an eighth of the sample belongs to the ten largest clones. Material for sequencing was blood. These receptors were obtained from a middle-aged woman with Graves' hyperthyroidism that later progressed to Graves' ophthalmopathy.

This clonotype was detected many times. This chain links TRBV24-1 with TRBJ1-4; D is perhaps TRBD1 (6 bases). V was trimmed by 3 bases and J by 0 bases, leaving 7 bases between them. The CDR3 runs 15 residues. CDR1 is KGHDR and CDR2 is SFDVKD in the germline V gene. The DNA for the CDR3 is TGTGCCACCAGTGATCGGACAGCAACTAATGAAAAACTGTTTTTT. Protein: CATSDRTATNEKLFF.

The table lists this clonotype with many counts. The chain couples TRBV27 to TRBJ2-2; no reliable D call. V lost 2 bases and J 1 base, leaving 17 bases between the germline ends. The CDR3 length is 18 residues. Germline values: CDR1 MNHEY, CDR2 SMNVEV (reference sequence). The CDR3 reads CASSLTWAAAMNTGELFF. The CDR3 coding sequence is TGTGCCAGCAGTTTAACCTGGGCCGCCGCTATGAACACCGGGGAGCTGTTTTTT.

This clonotype showed up many times. The J gene is TRBJ2-7, the V gene TRBV28, with D unresolved. V lost 2 bases, J lost 0 bases, and 5 bases lay in between. This CDR3 spans 13 amino acids. Germline lookup yields CDR1 MDHEN and CDR2 SYDVKM. DNA for the CDR3: TGTGCCAGCAGTTTAGCCAGCTCCTACGAGCAGTACTTC. Its translation: CASSLASSYEQYF.

This clonotype was detected ten times or more. V is TRBV6-1 and J is TRBJ2-4, with 7 bases lining up with TRBD1. J lost 8 bases, V lost 7 bases, and 11 bases had no gene match. CDR3 size: 14 residues. Looked up from germline, CDR1 is MNHNS and CDR2 is SASEGT. Written as DNA, the CDR3 is TGTGCCAGCACTACCGCCTACAGGGGTGACATTCAGTACTTC. This encodes CASTTAYRGDIQYF.

The table lists this clonotype with many counts. V gene TRBV12-3 or TRBV12-4 combines with J gene TRBJ2-7; D remains unclear. Trimming removed 0 bases at V and 2 bases at J, with 8 bases between. CDR3 size: 14 residues. CDR3 DNA sequence: TGTGCCAGCAGTTTAGCGCTCCAGGCCTACGAGCAGTACTTC. Translation: CASSLALQAYEQYF.

The table lists this clonotype with many counts. The chain is built from TRBV19 and TRBJ1-1; 9 nucleotides align to TRBD1. V lost 9 bases, J lost 3 bases, and 8 bases stayed unmatched. Germline CDR1 is LNHDA and CDR2 is SQIVND (reference sequence). The CDR3 loop spans 14 amino acids. The CDR3 DNA is TGTGCCAGCTCCCGAGGACAGGGGTACACTGAAGCTTTCTTT. This translates into CASSRGQGYTEAFF. Together with reference TRBV19 and TRBJ1-1, the CDR3 gives the full variable domain: DGGITQSPKYLFRKEGQNVTLSCEQNLNHDAMYWYRQDPGQGLRLIYYSQIVNDFQKGDIAEGYSVSREKKESFPLTVTSAQKNPTAFYLCASSRGQGYTEAFFGQGTRLTVV.

The rearrangement links TRBV7-9 to TRBJ2-2; 7 bases line up with TRBD2. Unmatched junction bases numbered 9, after V lost 3 bases and J lost 2 bases. From germline, CDR1 is SEHNR and CDR2 FQNEAQ (reference sequence). The CDR3 covers 17 residues. Written as DNA, the CDR3 is TGTGCCAGCAGCTTTCCCCTGGGCGGGAGAAACACCGGGGAGCTGTTTTTT. Its protein product is CASSFPLGGRNTGELFF.

This clonotype was detected a few times. V usage is TRBV4-1 and J usage is TRBJ2-2; TRBD1 or TRBD2 may be the D gene (5 bases each). Per germline, CDR1 MGHRA and CDR2 YSYEKL. The length of the CDR3 is 16 residues. V lost 4 bases and J 0 bases, leaving 12 bases between the germline ends. The CDR3 sequence is CASSPLGTANTGELFF. The CDR3 DNA reads TGCGCCAGCAGCCCATTAGGGACCGCGAACACCGGGGAGCTGTTTTTT.

This clonotype has just a few counts. The chain has TRBV30 and TRBJ1-3, with a weak D call TRBD1 (5 bases). The V end lost 5 bases, the J end lost 1 base, and 12 bases lay between the germline ends. CDR1 and CDR2 from the germline V gene are GTSNPN and SVGIG (reference sequence). The CDR3 has 14 amino acids. CDR3 in amino acids: CAWGRGGSGNTIYF. CDR3 coding DNA: TGTGCCTGGGGACGGGGGGGGTCTGGAAACACCATATATTTT.

This clonotype was counted ten times or more. The V gene is TRBV28, the J gene TRBJ2-1; D is possibly TRBD2 (6 bases). V was cut by 3 bases and J by 10 bases, with 7 bases left in between. The length of the CDR3 is 11 residues. The germline CDR1 and CDR2 sequences are MDHEN and SYDVKM. The CDR3 spells CASSFRGEQFF. As DNA, the CDR3 is TGTGCCAGCAGTTTTCGGGGGGAGCAGTTCTTC.

This clonotype has a handful of counts. J is TRBJ1-2 and V is TRBV6-1; 9 bases are shared with TRBD1. J gave up 4 bases and V 4 bases, and 10 bases lay outside the gene matches. The CDR3 consists of 16 residues. The germline V gene encodes CDR1 MNHNS and CDR2 SASEGT. The CDR3 sequence is CASSAGQGVPSYGYTF. DNA for the CDR3: TGTGCCAGCAGTGCGGGACAGGGAGTACCGAGCTATGGCTACACCTTC.

This clonotype came up a few times. The gene calls are TRBV6-1 and TRBJ2-1, with TRBD2 identical over 14 bases. Per germline, CDR1 MNHNS and CDR2 SASEGT. After removal of 4 bases from V and 10 bases from J, the junction contained 12 bases not matched to a gene. The CDR3 covers 17 residues. The CDR3 reads CASSAVRLAGGAKEQFF. The CDR3 DNA is TGTGCCAGCAGTGCCGTCAGACTAGCGGGAGGGGCCAAGGAGCAGTTCTTC.

In this sample, this clonotype turned up many times. The DNA of the CDR3 is TGCAGTGCGGCTGGGGGGGTTCAGTATGGCTACACCTTC. Translated: CSAAGGVQYGYTF. The chain joins TRBV20-1 to TRBJ1-2, with D possibly TRBD1 on 5 matching bases. V was shortened by 6 bases and J by 5 bases, with 16 bases between the two germline ends. Germline V CDR1 and CDR2: DFQATT, SNEGSKA (reference sequence). CDR3 length: 13 residues.

This clonotype was seen repeatedly, ten times or more. This chain links TRBV10-3 with TRBJ2-6; possibly TRBD2 for D (5 bases). The CDR3 extends over 17 amino acids. The ends were cut back, 3 bases at V and 1 base at J, with 13 bases in the middle. The germline gives CDR1 ENHRY, CDR2 SYGVKD. The chain's CDR3 is CAISDPASFSGANVLTF. In nucleotides, the CDR3 is TGTGCCATCAGTGACCCCGCTAGCTTTTCTGGGGCCAACGTCCTGACTTTC.

V gene TRBV20-1 combines with J gene TRBJ2-4, with a tentative D call TRBD2 (5 bases). The CDR3 is 21 amino acids. The V end was cut by 2 bases, the J end by 0 bases, with 29 bases between. CDR1 is DFQATT, CDR2 SNEGSKA, per germline (reference sequence). CDR3 protein: CSARIRPKGVRWRLAKNIQYF. The CDR3 region has the DNA TGCAGTGCTAGAATTCGGCCAAAAGGAGTCCGATGGAGGCTAGCCAAAAACATTCAGTACTTC.

This clonotype was picked up many times. This rearrangement joins TRBV2 to TRBJ2-1; D is unclear. From germline, CDR1 is SNHLY and CDR2 FYNNEI. V dropped 4 bases and J dropped 6 bases, with 10 bases sitting between them. The CDR3 is made up of 13 amino acids. The DNA for the CDR3 is TGTGCCAGCAGTGGAGCGATCGGCAATGAGCAGTTCTTC. Its protein product is CASSGAIGNEQFF.

The genes are TRBV5-1 and TRBJ2-2; 8 bases map to TRBD2. V lost 4 bases to trimming and J lost 0 bases; unmatched junction nucleotides: 11. Per the germline V gene, CDR1 is SGHRS and CDR2 is YFSETQ. The CDR3 is 18 amino acids. CDR3 coding DNA: TGCGCCAGCAGCACCGGACCTCAACTAGCGGCGAACACCGGGGAGCTGTTTTTT. Translating it yields CASSTGPQLAANTGELFF.

At least ten counts were recorded for this clonotype. V and J are TRBV6-6 and TRBJ2-7; D call uncertain. Germline V gives CDR1 MNHNY, CDR2 SVGAGI (reference sequence). CDR3 size: 14 residues. V gave up 1 base and J gave up 4 bases, with 11 bases separating them. For the CDR3, the DNA is TGTGCCAGCAGTTACTGGCCAGGAACTTACGAGCAGTACTTC. Translation: CASSYWPGTYEQYF.

The sample holds many counts of this clonotype. CDR3 nucleotides: TGCAGTGCTAGAATAAAGCGGTACGGCACAGATACGCAGTATTTT. Protein product: CSARIKRYGTDTQYF. This chain uses TRBV20-1 with TRBJ2-3; TRBD2 might be the D (5 bases). The germline V gene has CDR1 DFQATT and CDR2 SNEGSKA (reference sequence). This CDR3 comprises 15 residues. V was shortened by 2 bases and J by 1 base, with 13 bases between the two germline ends.

This clonotype was detected ten times or more. For the CDR3, the DNA is TGCAGTGCTAGAGATCCACCGGGACAGGGAACCGGGGAGCTGTTTTTT. Protein sequence: CSARDPPGQGTGELFF. The chain has TRBV20-1 and TRBJ2-2; 9 bases map to TRBD1. The germline V gene has CDR1 DFQATT and CDR2 SNEGSKA (reference sequence). V lost 0 bases and J lost 5; bases outside the gene matches: 7. CDR3 length: 16 residues.

This clonotype was recorded many times. The rearrangement joins TRBV2 to TRBJ2-7; D is tentatively TRBD1 or TRBD2 (6 bases each). The CDR3 loop spans 14 amino acids. Germline CDR1 SNHLY, CDR2 FYNNEI. The V and J ends lost 3 bases and 4 bases respectively, with 13 bases between them. The CDR3 protein is CASSDIGGPYEQYF. For the CDR3, the DNA is TGTGCCAGCAGTGATATAGGGGGGCCGTACGAGCAGTACTTC.

With respect to this clonotype: A much bigger clone sits one base away, suggesting this may be a read error. This chain connects TRBV6-1 to TRBJ1-1, with 7 bases identical to TRBD1. Germline V gene lookup returns CDR1 MNHNS and CDR2 SASEGT. The CDR3 length is 14 residues. Here the CDR3 DNA reads TGTGCCAGCAGTGAGGGACAGTTGAACATTGAAGCTTTCTTT. It specifies CASSEGQLNIEAFF.

V and J are TRBV6-5 and TRBJ2-7, with D unclear. V was shortened by 0 bases and J by 5 bases, with 11 bases between the two germline ends. This CDR3 is built from 14 residues. Germline loops: CDR1 MNHEY, CDR2 SVGAGI. This chain's CDR3 is CASSYSIYRHEQYF. The DNA of the CDR3 is TGTGCCAGCAGTTACTCGATCTACCGGCACGAGCAGTACTTC.

This clonotype has at least ten counts. The chain uses TRBV13 and TRBJ2-7; D is possibly TRBD2 (5 bases). Germline V gene lookup returns CDR1 PRHDT and CDR2 FYEKMQ (reference sequence). V dropped 5 bases and J dropped 4 bases, with 21 bases sitting between them. This CDR3 contains 16 residues. CDR3 DNA: TGTGCCAGCAGCCGCCACTTGCGGGCCTCTCGGTACGAGCAGTACTTC. As protein: CASSRHLRASRYEQYF.

This clonotype was seen repeatedly, ten times or more. This sequence joins TRBV24-1 and TRBJ2-2; no definite D call. V was trimmed by 5 bases and J by 0 bases, leaving 9 bases between them. The CDR3 contains 15 residues. The germline CDR1 and CDR2 sequences are KGHDR and SFDVKD. This CDR3 reads CATSARVSNTGELFF. The CDR3 DNA reads TGTGCCACCAGTGCAAGGGTATCGAACACCGGGGAGCTGTTTTTT.

This clonotype was seen many times. The genes are TRBV7-9 and TRBJ2-1; 12 nucleotides agree with TRBD2. The CDR3 runs 14 residues. V lost 5 bases to trimming and J lost 4 bases; unmatched junction nucleotides: 0. From germline, CDR1 is SEHNR and CDR2 FQNEAQ (reference sequence). CDR3 nucleotide sequence: TGTGCCAGCAGCGGGACTAGCGGGTACAATGAGCAGTTCTTC. Translating it yields CASSGTSGYNEQFF.

This clonotype was recorded many times. The chain links TRBV29-1 to TRBJ1-1; D might be TRBD1 (6 bases). Trimming shortened V by 3 bases and J by 0 bases, and 8 bases separated the two germline ends. CDR3 length equals 13 residues. In germline, CDR1 is SQVTM, CDR2 ANQGSEA. The DNA for the CDR3 is TGCAGCGTTGATAGGGGGATGAACACTGAAGCTTTCTTT. Its protein product is CSVDRGMNTEAFF. Drawing the rest from reference TRBV29-1 and TRBJ1-1, the complete variable domain is SAVISQKPSRDICQRGTSLTIQCQVDSQVTMMFWYRQQPGQSLTLIATANQGSEATYESGFVIDKFPISRPNLTFSTLTVSNMSPEDSSIYLCSVDRGMNTEAFFGQGTRLTVV.

A few counts support this clonotype. The V gene is TRBV5-1, the J gene TRBJ2-1, with D hard to call. Per the germline V gene, CDR1 is SGHRS and CDR2 is YFSETQ. The V gene lost 4 bases and the J gene lost 6 bases, with 11 bases spanning the gap. The CDR3 loop spans 13 amino acids. CDR3: CASSVGPANEQFF. CDR3 sequence (DNA): TGCGCCAGCAGCGTAGGACCCGCCAATGAGCAGTTCTTC.

This clonotype was picked up many times. CDR3 protein: CATSASGQGRGYKRNEQFF. The DNA for the CDR3 is TGTGCCACCAGTGCCTCCGGACAGGGGAGGGGATACAAAAGGAATGAGCAGTTCTTC. The chain combines TRBV24-1 with TRBJ2-1, with 9 bases fitting TRBD1. There are 19 residues in the CDR3. CDR1 KGHDR and CDR2 SFDVKD come from the germline V gene. The ends lost 5 bases at V and 7 bases at J; junction bases unmatched: 20.

This clonotype was counted ten times or more. V is TRBV28 and J is TRBJ2-1; 12 bases fit TRBD2. Germline values: CDR1 MDHEN, CDR2 SYDVKM. After removal of 7 bases from V and 3 bases from J, the junction contained 7 bases not matched to a gene. This CDR3 spans 16 amino acids. CDR3 sequence (DNA): TGTGCCAGCACTGGGGCTAGCGGGAGGGTCTACAATGAGCAGTTCTTC. The encoded protein is CASTGASGRVYNEQFF.